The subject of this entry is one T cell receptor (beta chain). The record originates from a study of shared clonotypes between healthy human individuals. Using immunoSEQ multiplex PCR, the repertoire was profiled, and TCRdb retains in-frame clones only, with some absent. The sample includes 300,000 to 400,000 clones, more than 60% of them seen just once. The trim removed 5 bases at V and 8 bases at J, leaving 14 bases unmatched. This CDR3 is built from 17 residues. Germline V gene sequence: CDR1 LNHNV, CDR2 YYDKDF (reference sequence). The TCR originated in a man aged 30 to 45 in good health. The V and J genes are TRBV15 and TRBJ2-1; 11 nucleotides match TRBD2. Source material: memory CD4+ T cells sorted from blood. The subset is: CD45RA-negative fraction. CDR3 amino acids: CATSGTITSGSFYEQFF. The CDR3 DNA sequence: TGTGCCACCAGCGGGACTATTACTAGCGGGAGTTTCTATGAGCAGTTCTTC. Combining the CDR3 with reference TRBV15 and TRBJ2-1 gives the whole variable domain DAMVIQNPRYQVTQFGKPVTLSCSQTLNHNVMYWYQQKSSQAPKLLFHYYDKDFNNEADTPDNFQSRRPNTSFCFLDIRSPGLGDTAMYLCATSGTITSGSFYEQFFGPGTRLTVL.